The 13 T cell receptor beta chains in this list originate from one sample, sequenced in a study of T cell responses to AZD1222 COVID-19 vaccine. TCRdb keeps only in-frame clones here, not all; method: immunoSEQ multiplex PCR. The sample holds about 72,000 clones, 70% to 90% seen once. Sample: peripheral blood, taken 28 days after the second AZD1222 dose. The receptor source for this set is an adult who received the AZD1222 COVID-19 vaccine.

The V and J genes are TRBV10-2 and TRBJ1-2; no reliable D call. Germline CDR1 is WSHSY and CDR2 is SAAADI. Trimming left V 3 bases short and J 2 bases short, with 7 bases between. The CDR3 has 13 amino acids. This CDR3 reads CASSEPGNYGYTF. The CDR3, as DNA: TGCGCCAGCAGTGAACCTGGAAACTATGGCTACACCTTC.

CDR3 in DNA: TGCGCCAGCAGCTTAGGAAGGGCCCGGACTGAAGCTTTCTTT. Translating gives CASSLGRARTEAFF. The J gene is TRBJ1-1, the V gene TRBV5-1; D not resolved. Between the trimmed V and J ends, which lost 2 bases and 5 bases, there was a span of 13 bases. Germline CDR1 SGHRS, CDR2 YFSETQ. This CDR3 has 14 amino acids.

The chain joins TRBV29-1 to TRBJ1-2; D possibly corresponds to TRBD1 (5 bases). Germline CDR1 SQVTM, CDR2 ANQGSEA. CDR3 length: 12 amino acids. V lost 4 bases and J lost 4, with 10 bases in between. The CDR3 DNA reads as TGCAGCGTTGTGAGGGGACCCTATGGCTACACCTTC. Protein sequence: CSVVRGPYGYTF.

The chain's CDR3 is CASSERSWTSGLYEQYF. The CDR3 DNA reads as TGTGCCAGCAGTGAAAGGTCGTGGACTAGCGGCCTCTACGAGCAGTACTTC. The chain recombines TRBV25-1 with TRBJ2-7; 10 nucleotides align to TRBD2. Germline V gene sequence: CDR1 MGHDK, CDR2 SYGVNS. J gave up 3 bases and V 2 bases, and 10 bases lay outside the gene matches. CDR3 length equals 17 residues.

CDR3 in amino acids: CASRGGGVNEKLFF. DNA of the CDR3: TGTGCCAGCAGGGGAGGGGGCGTTAATGAAAAACTGTTTTTT. The chain joins TRBV2 to TRBJ1-4, with 7 bases identical to TRBD1. The V gene's germline CDR1 is SNHLY and CDR2 FYNNEI. Trimming took 6 bases from V and 4 from J; bases not matched to a gene: 5. The CDR3 is 14 residues long. Together with reference TRBV2 and TRBJ1-4, the CDR3 gives the full variable domain: EPEVTQTPSHQVTQMGQEVILRCVPISNHLYFYWYRQILGQKVEFLVSFYNNEISEKSEIFDDQFSVERPDGSNFTLKIRSTKLEDSAMYFCASRGGGVNEKLFFGSGTQLSVL.

The genes are TRBV5-1 and TRBJ2-3, with D maybe TRBD2 (6 bases). CDR1 and CDR2 from the germline V gene are SGHRS and YFSETQ. This CDR3 comprises 16 residues. V lost 3 bases and J 2 bases, leaving 16 bases between the germline ends. CDR3 amino acids: CASSSNTGLTTDTQYF. CDR3 nucleotides: TGCGCCAGCAGCTCGAACACGGGACTTACCACAGATACGCAGTATTTT.

The rearrangement joins TRBV7-3 to TRBJ2-1; 15 nucleotides match TRBD2. The CDR3 totals 20 residues. The germline V gene encodes CDR1 SGHTA and CDR2 FQGTGA. Unmatched junction bases numbered 11, after V lost 5 bases and J lost 0 bases. CDR3: CASSPIGGTSGGSSYNEQFF. The CDR3 DNA reads as TGTGCCAGCAGCCCGATTGGTGGGACTAGCGGGGGGAGCTCCTACAATGAGCAGTTCTTC.

CDR3 nucleotides: TGTGCCAGCAGCTTGGATTTCAGAAACACCGGGGAGCTGTTTTTT. Translated: CASSLDFRNTGELFF. This chain connects TRBV5-6 to TRBJ2-2; D unresolved. The CDR3 is made up of 15 amino acids. CDR1 and CDR2 (germline): SGHDT, YYEEEE. V gave up 0 bases and J gave up 2 bases, with 8 bases separating them.

This clone has just one count. The chain combines TRBV23-1 with TRBJ1-2, with no clear D. TRBV23-1 is labeled an ORF, and its function is uncertain. V gave up 5 bases and J gave up 2 bases, with 18 bases separating them. There are 16 residues in the CDR3. CDR3 nucleotides: TGCGCCAGCAGTTTTAATTCCCCCTCCGGGAACTATGGCTACACCTTC. This codes for CASSFNSPSGNYGYTF.

The V and J genes are TRBV12-5 and TRBJ1-4; 7 bases agree with TRBD1. Germline assignment: CDR1 LGHNT and CDR2 FRNRAP. This CDR3 has 15 residues. The V gene end was trimmed by 3 bases and the J gene end by 1 base; junction bases not matched to a gene: 2. CDR3 sequence (DNA): TGTGCTAGTGGTTTCCGGACAGGAACTAATGAAAAACTGTTTTTT. It yields the protein CASGFRTGTNEKLFF.

The chain uses TRBV4-1 and TRBJ2-5; no clear D. The CDR3 is 16 residues long. CDR1 and CDR2 (germline): MGHRA, YSYEKL. The V end was cut by 4 bases, the J end by 7 bases, with 22 bases between. CDR3 coding DNA: TGCGCCAGCAGCCCGGCCCCAGTTGACCGTCTTGCGACCCAGTACTTC. It specifies CASSPAPVDRLATQYF.

The rearrangement joins TRBV6-5 to TRBJ1-2; D unresolved. V shed 4 bases and J shed 4 bases, with 10 bases lying between them. Germline-derived CDR1 and CDR2 are MNHEY and SVGAGI. The CDR3 covers 13 residues. In nucleotides, the CDR3 is TGTGCCAGCAGTTTTGACGTCGGCTATGGCTACACCTTC. This encodes CASSFDVGYGYTF.

V and J are TRBV6-6 and TRBJ1-6; D is possibly TRBD1 (5 bases). Trimming cost V 4 bases and J 11 bases, with 9 bases left between them. The CDR3 extends over 12 amino acids. Germline lookup yields CDR1 MNHNY and CDR2 SVGAGI (reference sequence). The CDR3 DNA reads TGTGCCAGCAGTTGGGGGGAGGCACCCCTCCACTTT. Its protein is CASSWGEAPLHF.